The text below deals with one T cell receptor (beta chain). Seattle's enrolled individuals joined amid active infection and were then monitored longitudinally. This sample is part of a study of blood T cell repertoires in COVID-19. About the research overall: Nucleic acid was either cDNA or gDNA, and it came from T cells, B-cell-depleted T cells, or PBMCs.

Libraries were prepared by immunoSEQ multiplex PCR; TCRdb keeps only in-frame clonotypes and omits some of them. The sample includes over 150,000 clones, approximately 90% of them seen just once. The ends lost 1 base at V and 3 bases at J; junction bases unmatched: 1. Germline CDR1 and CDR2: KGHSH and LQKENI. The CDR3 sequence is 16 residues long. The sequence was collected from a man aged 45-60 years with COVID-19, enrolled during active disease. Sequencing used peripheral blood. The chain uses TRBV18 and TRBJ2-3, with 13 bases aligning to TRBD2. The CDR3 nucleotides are TGTGCCAGCTCACCACGACTAGCGGGAGGTACAGATACGCAGTATTTT. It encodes CASSPRLAGGTDTQYF.